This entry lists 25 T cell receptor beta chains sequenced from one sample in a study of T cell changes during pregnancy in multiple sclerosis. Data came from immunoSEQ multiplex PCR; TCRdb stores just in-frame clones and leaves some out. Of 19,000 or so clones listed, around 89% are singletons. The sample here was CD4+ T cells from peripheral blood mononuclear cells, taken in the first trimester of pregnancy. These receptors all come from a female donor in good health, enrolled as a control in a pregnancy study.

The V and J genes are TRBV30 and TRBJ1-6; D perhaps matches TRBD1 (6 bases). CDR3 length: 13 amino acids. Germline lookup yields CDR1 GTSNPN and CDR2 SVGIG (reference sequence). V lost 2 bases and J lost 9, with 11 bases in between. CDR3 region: CAWSTGQSSPLHF. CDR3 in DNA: TGTGCCTGGAGTACCGGACAGTCTTCACCCCTCCACTTT.

CDR3 nucleotide sequence: TGTGCCATCGGCTTGGACAGGGACTACGAGCAGTACTTC. It specifies CAIGLDRDYEQYF. This chain joins TRBV10-3 and TRBJ2-7, with 8 bases aligning to TRBD1. The CDR3 is made up of 13 amino acids. V shed 8 bases and J 3 bases; nucleotides not matched to a gene: 6. Germline CDR1 is ENHRY and CDR2 is SYGVKD.

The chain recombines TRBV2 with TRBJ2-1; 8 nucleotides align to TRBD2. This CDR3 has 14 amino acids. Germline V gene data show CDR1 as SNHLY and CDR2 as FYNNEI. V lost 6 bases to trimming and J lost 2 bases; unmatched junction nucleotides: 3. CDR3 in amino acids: CASRSGSPYNEQFF. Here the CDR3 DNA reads TGTGCCAGCAGGAGCGGGAGTCCCTACAATGAGCAGTTCTTC.

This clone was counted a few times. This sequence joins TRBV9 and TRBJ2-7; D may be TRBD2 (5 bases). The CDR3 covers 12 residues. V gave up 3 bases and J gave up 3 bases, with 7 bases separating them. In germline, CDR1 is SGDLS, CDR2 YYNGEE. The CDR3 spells CASSDGNYEQYF. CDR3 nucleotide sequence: TGTGCCAGCAGCGACGGGAACTACGAGCAGTACTTC.

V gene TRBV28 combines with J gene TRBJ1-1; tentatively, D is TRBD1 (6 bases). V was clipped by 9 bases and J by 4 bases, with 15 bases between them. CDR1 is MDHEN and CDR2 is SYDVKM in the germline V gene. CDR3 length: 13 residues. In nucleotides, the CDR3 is TGTGCCAGTGTACAGGGAGGGGGCACTGAAGCTTTCTTT. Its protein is CASVQGGGTEAFF.

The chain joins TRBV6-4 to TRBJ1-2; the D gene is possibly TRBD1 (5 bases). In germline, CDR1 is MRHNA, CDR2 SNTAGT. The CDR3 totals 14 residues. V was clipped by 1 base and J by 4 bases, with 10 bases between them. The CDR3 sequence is CASSDWAGSYGYTF. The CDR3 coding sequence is TGTGCCAGCAGTGACTGGGCAGGGTCCTATGGCTACACCTTC.

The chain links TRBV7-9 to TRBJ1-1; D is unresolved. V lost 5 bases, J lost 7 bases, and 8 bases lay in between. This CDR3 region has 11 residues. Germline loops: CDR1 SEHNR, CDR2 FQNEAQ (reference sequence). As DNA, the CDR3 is TGTGCCAGCAGCCCGCGCTATGAAGCTTTCTTT. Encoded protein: CASSPRYEAFF.

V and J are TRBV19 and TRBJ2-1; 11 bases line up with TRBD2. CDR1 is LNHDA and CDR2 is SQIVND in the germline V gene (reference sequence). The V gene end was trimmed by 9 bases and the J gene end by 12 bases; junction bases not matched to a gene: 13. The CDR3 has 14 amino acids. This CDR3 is CASSDIAGGVGQFF. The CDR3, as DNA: TGTGCCAGCAGTGATATAGCGGGGGGGGTCGGGCAGTTCTTC.

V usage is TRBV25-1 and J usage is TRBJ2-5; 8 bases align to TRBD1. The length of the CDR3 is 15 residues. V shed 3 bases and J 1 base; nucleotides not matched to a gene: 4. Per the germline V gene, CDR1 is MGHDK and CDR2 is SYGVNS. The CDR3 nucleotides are TGTGCCAGCAGTGACGGACAGGGTATCCAAGAGACCCAGTACTTC. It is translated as CASSDGQGIQETQYF.

DNA for the CDR3: TGTGCCAGTAGTATAGATGAGGGACTTAGCAATCAGCCCCAGCATTTT. Translated: CASSIDEGLSNQPQHF. The rearrangement joins TRBV19 to TRBJ1-5; D might be TRBD1 (5 bases). The CDR3 covers 16 residues. The V end was cut by 0 bases, the J end by 0 bases, with 9 bases between. The germline gives CDR1 LNHDA, CDR2 SQIVND (reference sequence).

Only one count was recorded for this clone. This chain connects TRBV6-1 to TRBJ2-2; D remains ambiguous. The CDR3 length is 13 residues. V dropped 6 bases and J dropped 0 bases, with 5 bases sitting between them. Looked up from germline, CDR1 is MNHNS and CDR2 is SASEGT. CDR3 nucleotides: TGTGCCAGCAGCCAGACGAACACCGGGGAGCTGTTTTTT. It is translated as CASSQTNTGELFF.

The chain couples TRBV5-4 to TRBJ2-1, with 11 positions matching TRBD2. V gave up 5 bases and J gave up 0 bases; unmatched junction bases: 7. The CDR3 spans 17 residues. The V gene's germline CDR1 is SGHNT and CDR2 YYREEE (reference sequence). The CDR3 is CASSPTSGVSSYNEQFF. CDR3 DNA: TGTGCCAGCAGTCCGACTAGCGGGGTCAGCTCCTACAATGAGCAGTTCTTC. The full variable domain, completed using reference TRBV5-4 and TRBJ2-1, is ETGVTQSPTHLIKTRGQQVTLRCSSQSGHNTVSWYQQALGQGPQFIFQYYREEENGRGNFPPRFSGLQFPNYSSELNVNALELDDSALYLCASSPTSGVSSYNEQFFGPGTRLTVL.

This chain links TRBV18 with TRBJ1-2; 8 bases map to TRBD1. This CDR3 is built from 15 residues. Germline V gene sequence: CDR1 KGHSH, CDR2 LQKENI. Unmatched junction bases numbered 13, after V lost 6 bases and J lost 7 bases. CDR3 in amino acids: CASSPLARGPGGYTF. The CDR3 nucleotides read TGTGCCAGCTCTCCGCTAGCCAGGGGGCCAGGTGGCTACACCTTC.

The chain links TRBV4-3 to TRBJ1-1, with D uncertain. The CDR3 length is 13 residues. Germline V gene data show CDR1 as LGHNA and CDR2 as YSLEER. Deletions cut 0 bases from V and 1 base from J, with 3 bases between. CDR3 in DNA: TGCGCCAGCAGCCAAGACAGGAACACTGAAGCTTTCTTT. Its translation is CASSQDRNTEAFF.

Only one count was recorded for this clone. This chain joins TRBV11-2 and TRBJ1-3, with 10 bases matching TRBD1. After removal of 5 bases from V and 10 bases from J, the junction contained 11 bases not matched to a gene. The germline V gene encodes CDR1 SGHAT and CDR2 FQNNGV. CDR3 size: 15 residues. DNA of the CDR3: TGTGCCAGCAGCCTCGGGACAGGGGTACAGGGGACCATATATTTT. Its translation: CASSLGTGVQGTIYF.

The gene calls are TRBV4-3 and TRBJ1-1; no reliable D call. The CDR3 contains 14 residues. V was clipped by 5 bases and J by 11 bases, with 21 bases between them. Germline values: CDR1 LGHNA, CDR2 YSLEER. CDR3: CASSKIGEGWRAFF. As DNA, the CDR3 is TGCGCCAGCAGCAAAATCGGGGAAGGGTGGAGGGCTTTCTTT.

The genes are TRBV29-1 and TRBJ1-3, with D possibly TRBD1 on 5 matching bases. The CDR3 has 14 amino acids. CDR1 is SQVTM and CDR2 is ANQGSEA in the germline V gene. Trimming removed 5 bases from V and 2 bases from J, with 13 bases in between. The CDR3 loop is CSVSTANTGNTIYF. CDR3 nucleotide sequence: TGCAGCGTTTCGACAGCTAATACTGGAAACACCATATATTTT.

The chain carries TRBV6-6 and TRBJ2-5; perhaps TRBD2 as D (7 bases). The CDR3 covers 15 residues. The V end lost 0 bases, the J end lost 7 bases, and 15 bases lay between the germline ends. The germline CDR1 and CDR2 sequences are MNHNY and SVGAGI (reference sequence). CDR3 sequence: CASSYSGQGRATQYF. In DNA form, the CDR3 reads TGTGCCAGCAGTTACTCCGGGCAGGGGAGGGCGACCCAGTACTTC.

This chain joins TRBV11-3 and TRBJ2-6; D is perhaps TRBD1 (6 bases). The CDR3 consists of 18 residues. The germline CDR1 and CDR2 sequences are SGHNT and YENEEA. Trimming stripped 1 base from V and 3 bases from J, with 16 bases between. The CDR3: CASSLGPTGRGGANVLTF. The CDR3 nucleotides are TGTGCCAGCAGCTTAGGCCCCACCGGCAGGGGTGGGGCCAACGTCCTGACTTTC.

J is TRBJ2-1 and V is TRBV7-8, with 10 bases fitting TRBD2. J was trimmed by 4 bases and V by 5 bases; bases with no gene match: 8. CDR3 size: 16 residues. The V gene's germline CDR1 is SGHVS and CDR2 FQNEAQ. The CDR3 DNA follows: TGTGCCAGCAGCCGTGGACTAGCGGAGGATTACAATGAGCAGTTCTTC. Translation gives CASSRGLAEDYNEQFF.

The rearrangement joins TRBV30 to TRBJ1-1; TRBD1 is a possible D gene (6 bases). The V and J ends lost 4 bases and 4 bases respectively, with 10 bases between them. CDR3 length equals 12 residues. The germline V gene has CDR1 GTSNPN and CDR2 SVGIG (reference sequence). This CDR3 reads CAWNRGSTEAFF. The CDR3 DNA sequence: TGTGCCTGGAATAGGGGGTCCACTGAAGCTTTCTTT. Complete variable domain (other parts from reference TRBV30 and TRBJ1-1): SQTIHQWPATLVQPVGSPLSLECTVEGTSNPNLYWYRQAAGRGLQLLFYSVGIGQISSEVPQNLSASRPQDRQFILSSKKLLLSDSGFYLCAWNRGSTEAFFGQGTRLTVV.

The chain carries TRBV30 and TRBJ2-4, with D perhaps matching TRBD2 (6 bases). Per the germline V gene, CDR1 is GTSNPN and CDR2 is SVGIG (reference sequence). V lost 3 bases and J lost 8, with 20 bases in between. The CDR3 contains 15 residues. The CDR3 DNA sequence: TGTGCCTGGAGGGGGGGACTTTCAAAGGGAGACATTCAGTACTTC. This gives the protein CAWRGGLSKGDIQYF.

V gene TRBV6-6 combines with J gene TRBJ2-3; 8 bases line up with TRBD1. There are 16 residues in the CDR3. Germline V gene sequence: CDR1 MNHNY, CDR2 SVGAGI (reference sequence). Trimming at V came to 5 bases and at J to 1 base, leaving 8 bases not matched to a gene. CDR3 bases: TGTGCCAGCAGTCCTGACAGGGGTGGGGGCACAGATACGCAGTATTTT. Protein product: CASSPDRGGGTDTQYF.

The CDR3 here is CASSFPDRNYGYTF. For the CDR3, the DNA is TGTGCCAGCAGCTTTCCGGACAGGAACTATGGCTACACCTTC. J is TRBJ1-2 and V is TRBV5-6; 7 bases are shared with TRBD1. J gave up 2 bases and V 2 bases, and 3 bases lay outside the gene matches. CDR3 length equals 14 residues. The germline V gene encodes CDR1 SGHDT and CDR2 YYEEEE.

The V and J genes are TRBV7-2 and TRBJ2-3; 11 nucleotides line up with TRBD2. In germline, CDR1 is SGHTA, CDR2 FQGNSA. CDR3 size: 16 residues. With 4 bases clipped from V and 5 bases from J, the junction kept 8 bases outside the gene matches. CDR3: CASSSLAGGLRDTQYF. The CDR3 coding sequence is TGTGCCAGCAGCTCTTTAGCGGGGGGGCTGAGAGATACGCAGTATTTT.